This TCR beta chain was sequenced for a study of regulatory T cells in long-lasting Graves disease. Study background: Persistence in Graves' disease required over 5 years of antithyroid drugs plus positive TSH receptor antibodies. The study's findings and limits: TCR diversity was lower in persistent Graves' patients (versus newly diagnosed ones).

Germline V gene lookup returns CDR1 MNHGY and CDR2 SVAAGI. CDR3 length equals 17 residues. Trimming cost V 3 bases and J 0 bases, with 12 bases left between them. The time point here: persistent/refractory GD, antithyroid drugs over 5 years with positive TRAb. Generation of the TCR library employed RNA extracted from PBMCs. Libraries of TCR beta came from iRepertoire HTBI primers plus Arm-PCR of CDR3 regions. The authors' processing: Analysis of the samples identified more than 60 TRBV and more than eleven TRBJ segments. In TCRdb, the multiplex PCR reads were re-called with MiXCR into one record per CDR3 protein. The V and J calls come from TCRdb's annotation, not from the publication. The repertoire holds around 510,000 distinct CDR3 sequences, under 25% seen once, with 7.8% in the top ten. As to this clonotype: Its target is not known.

The sample here was peripheral blood mononuclear cells (PBMCs), taken when the disease was refractory, from a patient treated with antithyroid drugs. The clonotype was recovered from a female donor with Graves disease. J is TRBJ2-6 and V is TRBV6-9; the D gene is possibly TRBD2 (5 bases). The CDR3, as DNA: TGTGCCAGCAGTTACCGGGCGGGCGGCTCTGGGGCCAACGTCCTGACTTTC. It encodes CASSYRAGGSGANVLTF.